This T cell receptor (beta chain) is from a study of blood T cell repertoires in COVID-19. About the research overall: The origin of the acute and convalescent COVID-19 samples was the United States, Italy and Spain.

This clone was detected only once. This table comes from immunoSEQ multiplex PCR, and its TCRdb copy is limited to in-frame clones, with some not included. The sample contains about 350,000 clones, roughly 89% of which appear only once. The TCR sequence derives from a man aged 25 to 40 with COVID-19, enrolled during active disease. The sample consisted of peripheral blood.

The CDR3 spells CASSAAGTPSYEQYF. CDR3 DNA: TGTGCCAGCAGCGCAGCCGGGACACCATCCTACGAGCAGTACTTC. This chain uses TRBV7-9 with TRBJ2-7, with D maybe TRBD1 (6 bases). The V gene lost 5 bases and the J gene lost 1 base, with 15 bases spanning the gap. This CDR3 has 15 amino acids. Germline loops: CDR1 SEHNR, CDR2 FQNEAQ (reference sequence).